Below are 23 T cell receptor beta chains sequenced from a single sample in a study of shared clonotypes between healthy human individuals. This table comes from immunoSEQ multiplex PCR, and its TCRdb copy is limited to in-frame clones, with some not included. The sample carries roughly 1,500,000 clones, about 98.5% recorded once. The sample was naive CD4+ T cells sorted from blood. Subset noted: CD45RA+ positively selected. The receptor source for this set is a man aged 25 to 40 in good health.

The chain links TRBV5-6 to TRBJ2-2; D uncertain. CDR3 length: 14 amino acids. Trimming took off 2 bases at V and 4 bases at J, with 9 bases between the two ends. In germline, CDR1 is SGHDT, CDR2 YYEEEE. The CDR3 reads CASSFLDPTGELFF. CDR3 bases: TGTGCCAGCAGCTTCCTGGACCCCACCGGGGAGCTGTTTTTT.

A word on this clone: This specimen includes other DNA sequences encoding the same CDR3. The rearrangement joins TRBV14 to TRBJ2-7; D is possibly TRBD1 (6 bases). Trimming removed 6 bases from V and 4 bases from J, with 13 bases in between. This CDR3 has 13 amino acids. CDR1 is SGHDN, CDR2 FVKESK, per germline. In nucleotides, the CDR3 is TGTGCCAGCAGTCGAACTGACAGGTACGAGCAGTACTTC. As protein: CASSRTDRYEQYF. The full variable domain, rest sourced from reference TRBV14 and TRBJ2-7, is EAGVTQFPSHSVIEKGQTVTLRCDPISGHDNLYWYRRVMGKEIKFLLHFVKESKQDESGMPNNRFLAERTGGTYSTLKVQPAELEDSGVYFCASSRTDRYEQYFGPGTRLTVT.

This sequence joins TRBV7-2 and TRBJ2-7; TRBD1 matches at 8 bases. Germline V CDR1 and CDR2: SGHTA, FQGNSA. This CDR3 comprises 16 residues. V lost 3 bases and J lost 3; bases outside the gene matches: 10. This CDR3 is CASSFQGAPGGYEQYF. As DNA, the CDR3 is TGTGCCAGCAGCTTCCAGGGGGCCCCAGGGGGCTACGAGCAGTACTTC.

This clone has only one observation. The J gene is TRBJ2-1, the V gene TRBV11-2; D not certain. V gave up 4 bases and J gave up 1 base, with 8 bases separating them. Germline V gives CDR1 SGHAT, CDR2 FQNNGV. CDR3 length equals 14 residues. The CDR3 is CASSWVGSYNEQFF. The CDR3 DNA follows: TGTGCCAGCAGCTGGGTGGGGTCCTACAATGAGCAGTTCTTC.

The rearrangement uses TRBV5-4 and TRBJ2-3, with D unclear. Germline CDR1 reads SGHNT; CDR2 reads YYREEE (reference sequence). Trimming took 3 bases from V and 4 from J, leaving 9 bases between them. The CDR3 contains 13 residues. This chain's CDR3 is CASSSVTADTQYF. The CDR3 DNA reads TGTGCCAGCAGCTCAGTCACGGCAGATACGCAGTATTTT.

V usage is TRBV18 and J usage is TRBJ2-3, with 7 bases aligning to TRBD1. With V trimmed by 8 bases and J by 1 base, 6 bases remained unmatched. Germline-derived CDR1 and CDR2 are KGHSH and LQKENI. The CDR3 has 14 residues. CDR3 amino acids: CASTTGVRTDTQYF. DNA for the CDR3: TGTGCCAGCACAACAGGGGTTCGCACAGATACGCAGTATTTT. Filled out from reference TRBV18 and TRBJ2-3, the complete variable domain reads NAGVMQNPRHLVRRRGQEARLRCSPMKGHSHVYWYRQLPEEGLKFMVYLQKENIIDESGMPKERFSAEFPKEGPSILRIQQVVRGDSAAYFCASTTGVRTDTQYFGPGTRLTVL.

The chain is built from TRBV20-1 and TRBJ2-1; D uncertain. Trimming stripped 6 bases from V and 14 bases from J, with 14 bases between. CDR3 length equals 10 residues. Germline V gene sequence: CDR1 DFQATT, CDR2 SNEGSKA (reference sequence). The CDR3, as DNA: TGCAGTGCCCTGACCCCCGGAGAGTTCTTC. Its translation: CSALTPGEFF.

The chain employs TRBV4-3 and TRBJ2-1; TRBD2 matches 10 bases. CDR3 length: 14 residues. Germline V gene sequence: CDR1 LGHNA, CDR2 YSLEER. V shed 4 bases, J shed 15 bases, and the junction held 12 bases outside the gene matches. This chain's CDR3 is CASSRREAGGPRFF. CDR3 sequence (DNA): TGCGCCAGCAGCCGCAGAGAAGCGGGAGGGCCTCGGTTCTTC.

Concerning this clone itself: Within the sample, other DNA sequences also encode this same CDR3. V and J are TRBV29-1 and TRBJ1-3, with 8 bases that match TRBD1. This CDR3 is built from 13 residues. V shed 7 bases and J 1 base; nucleotides not matched to a gene: 3. CDR1 is SQVTM and CDR2 is ANQGSEA in the germline V gene. The CDR3 DNA follows: TGCAGCGCCCGGACAGGGTCTGGAAACACCATATATTTT. Encoded protein: CSARTGSGNTIYF.

The J gene is TRBJ2-7, the V gene TRBV5-1; D may correspond to TRBD1 or TRBD2 (5 bases each). This CDR3 spans 16 amino acids. The ends were cut back, 3 bases at V and 1 base at J, with 17 bases in the middle. In germline, CDR1 is SGHRS, CDR2 YFSETQ. The CDR3 nucleotides are TGCGCCAGCAGCTCTGGAGCCGGGACCGTATCCTACGAGCAGTACTTC. Translating it yields CASSSGAGTVSYEQYF. Supplemented by reference TRBV5-1 and TRBJ2-7, the full variable domain reads KAGVTQTPRYLIKTRGQQVTLSCSPISGHRSVSWYQQTPGQGLQFLFEYFSETQRNKGNFPGRFSGRQFSNSRSEMNVSTLELGDSALYLCASSSGAGTVSYEQYFGPGTRLTVT.

V and J are TRBV10-3 and TRBJ2-2; D may be TRBD2 (5 bases). Trimming shortened V by 0 bases and J by 5 bases, and 7 bases separated the two germline ends. CDR3 length: 14 amino acids. Germline assignment: CDR1 ENHRY and CDR2 SYGVKD. CDR3 DNA sequence: TGTGCCATCAGTGAGTCGATAGCGACCGGGGAGCTGTTTTTT. Its translation: CAISESIATGELFF.

J is TRBJ1-5 and V is TRBV7-4, with D perhaps matching TRBD1 (5 bases). CDR1 SGHVT and CDR2 SQSDAQ come from the germline V gene. This CDR3 contains 18 residues. V lost 1 base and J lost 0, with 16 bases in between. The CDR3 DNA is TGTGCCAGCAGCTTAGATAGGGGTCTTGGTCTTAGCAATCAGCCCCAGCATTTT. Protein product: CASSLDRGLGLSNQPQHF.

V is TRBV9 and J is TRBJ1-2, with TRBD1 matching over 8 bases. V was clipped by 4 bases and J by 5 bases; unmatched bases: 13. This CDR3 comprises 16 residues. The germline V gene has CDR1 SGDLS and CDR2 YYNGEE. CDR3 nucleotides: TGTGCCAGCAGCCAGAGGACAGGGCCTCTGGCATATGGCTACACCTTC. It is translated as CASSQRTGPLAYGYTF. Full variable domain (rest looked up from reference TRBV9 and TRBJ1-2): DSGVTQTPKHLITATGQRVTLRCSPRSGDLSVYWYQQSLDQGLQFLIQYYNGEERAKGNILERFSAQQFPDLHSELNLSSLELGDSALYFCASSQRTGPLAYGYTFGSGTRLTVV.

Concerning this clone itself: This specimen includes other DNA sequences encoding the same CDR3. The chain couples TRBV15 to TRBJ2-3, with D unclear. CDR1 is LNHNV, CDR2 YYDKDF, per germline (reference sequence). The CDR3 contains 13 residues. The germline V and J ends were trimmed by 0 bases and 4 bases, with 5 bases remaining between them. The CDR3 spells CATSRDLPDTQYF. The CDR3, as DNA: TGTGCCACCAGCAGAGATTTGCCAGATACGCAGTATTTT.

CDR3 sequence: CASKILAGGIVAYEQYF. CDR3 in DNA: TGTGCCAGCAAAATTCTAGCGGGAGGGATCGTGGCGTACGAGCAGTACTTC. The chain joins TRBV7-2 to TRBJ2-7, with 12 bases that match TRBD2. Trimming cost V 7 bases and J 4 bases; bases outside gene matches: 14. This CDR3 has 17 amino acids. CDR1 and CDR2 (germline): SGHTA, FQGNSA.

The chain combines TRBV15 with TRBJ2-5; TRBD2 matches at 12 bases. The length of the CDR3 is 15 residues. Germline CDR1 and CDR2: LNHNV and YYDKDF (reference sequence). Unmatched junction bases numbered 9, after V lost 8 bases and J lost 5 bases. Written as DNA, the CDR3 is TGTGCCACCCGCCGGCTAGCGGGAGGGATGGAGACCCAGTACTTC. Translation gives CATRRLAGGMETQYF.

The rearrangement joins TRBV2 to TRBJ2-6; TRBD2 might be the D (5 bases). This CDR3 spans 15 amino acids. Between the trimmed V and J ends, which lost 2 bases and 2 bases, there was a span of 7 bases. The germline V gene encodes CDR1 SNHLY and CDR2 FYNNEI. The CDR3: CASSEPGTGANVLTF. The DNA for the CDR3 is TGTGCCAGCAGTGAACCGGGGACTGGGGCCAACGTCCTGACTTTC.

As for this clone: This may come from a read error, since a much larger clone is one base off. The J gene is TRBJ2-7, the V gene TRBV7-3; 12 bases are a match to TRBD1. The CDR3 extends over 14 amino acids. Germline-derived CDR1 and CDR2 are SGHTA and FQGTGA. The ends lost 5 bases at V and 6 bases at J; junction bases unmatched: 5. The DNA of the CDR3 is TGTGCCAGCAGCCCGGGACAGGGGGCGGTCGAGCAGTACTTC. Its protein is CASSPGQGAVEQYF.

This chain uses TRBV5-1 with TRBJ1-4; possible D gene TRBD1, 6 bases. V lost 4 bases and J 0 bases, leaving 10 bases between the germline ends. Germline CDR1 reads SGHRS; CDR2 reads YFSETQ. The length of the CDR3 is 15 residues. The CDR3 region is CASSPDRPTNEKLFF. The CDR3 DNA is TGCGCCAGCAGCCCGGACAGACCAACTAATGAAAAACTGTTTTTT.

The rearrangement uses TRBV5-4 and TRBJ2-2; 8 positions agree with TRBD2. This CDR3 contains 16 residues. V gave up 4 bases and J gave up 3 bases; unmatched junction bases: 8. CDR1 is SGHNT and CDR2 is YYREEE in the germline V gene (reference sequence). Here the CDR3 reads CASSELAGKDTGELFF. CDR3 DNA sequence: TGTGCCAGCAGCGAATTAGCGGGAAAGGACACCGGGGAGCTGTTTTTT. The whole variable domain, filled in from reference TRBV5-4 and TRBJ2-2, reads ETGVTQSPTHLIKTRGQQVTLRCSSQSGHNTVSWYQQALGQGPQFIFQYYREEENGRGNFPPRFSGLQFPNYSSELNVNALELDDSALYLCASSELAGKDTGELFFGEGSRLTVL.

The chain recombines TRBV11-2 with TRBJ2-1; 11 bases are a match to TRBD2. There are 16 residues in the CDR3. After removal of 3 bases from V and 3 bases from J, the junction contained 4 bases not matched to a gene. From germline, CDR1 is SGHAT and CDR2 FQNNGV. The CDR3 sequence: CASSFEGTSGYNEQFF. CDR3 coding DNA: TGTGCCAGCAGCTTCGAGGGGACTAGCGGCTACAATGAGCAGTTCTTC.

The V and J genes are TRBV6-5 and TRBJ2-5; weak D call: TRBD1 (6 bases). The germline gives CDR1 MNHEY, CDR2 SVGAGI. The CDR3 has 13 amino acids. The V and J ends lost 6 bases and 4 bases respectively, with 12 bases between them. DNA for the CDR3: TGTGCCAGCAGCCAACCAGGGGTAGAGACCCAGTACTTC. This codes for CASSQPGVETQYF.

The chain has TRBV2 and TRBJ2-1; 8 bases fit TRBD2. From germline, CDR1 is SNHLY and CDR2 FYNNEI. The trim removed 8 bases at V and 0 bases at J, leaving 9 bases unmatched. This CDR3 has 16 residues. Written as DNA, the CDR3 is TGTGCCAGCTCCCTAGCGGGTATAAGCTCCTACAATGAGCAGTTCTTC. It yields the protein CASSLAGISSYNEQFF.